The 10 T cell receptor beta chains given below trace back to one sample, sequenced in a study of cytomegalovirus exposure and HLA in healthy donors listed by TCRdb under 2017. Library construction relied on the immunoSEQ multiplex PCR assay. The multiplex PCR relied on a mix of 60 forward primers for TCR Vbeta segments and 13 reverse primers for TCR Jbeta segments. TCRdb took over this immuneACCESS table, retaining in-frame rearrangements with V and J assigned. Such tables are incomplete; in checked studies, under half of the missing clones stem from an unresolved V gene, and the remainder is unexplained. The sample table records about 130,000 clones; 84% of these occur just once. The ten largest clones take up 2.5% to 3% of the sample. Sequencing was performed on PBMCs. The receptors originated from a woman younger than 30 in good health and CMV-seropositive.

The chain is built from TRBV27 and TRBJ1-6, with D tentatively TRBD1 (5 bases). The CDR3 contains 14 residues. V was shortened by 2 bases and J by 6 bases, with 8 bases between the two germline ends. Per the germline V gene, CDR1 is MNHEY and CDR2 is SMNVEV (reference sequence). The CDR3 DNA sequence: TGTGCCAGCAGTTTACAGGGTGGTAATTCACCCCTCCACTTT. Translated, it gives CASSLQGGNSPLHF.

The chain links TRBV5-4 to TRBJ1-3; the D gene is possibly TRBD1 (5 bases). Trimming pared 10 bases from V and 1 base from J, leaving 9 bases between. The CDR3 runs 12 residues. Germline assignment: CDR1 SGHNT and CDR2 YYREEE (reference sequence). In nucleotides, the CDR3 is TGTGCCGGTGGGGGGTCTGGAAACACCATATATTTT. Amino acid sequence: CAGGGSGNTIYF.

The rearrangement links TRBV5-4 to TRBJ1-4; TRBD1 aligns across 7 bases. The CDR3 spans 15 residues. Germline CDR1 and CDR2: SGHNT and YYREEE (reference sequence). V was clipped by 4 bases and J by 6 bases; unmatched bases: 9. The CDR3 region is CASSAGTQGDEKLFF. In DNA, the CDR3 is TGTGCCAGCAGCGCGGGGACGCAGGGGGATGAAAAACTGTTTTTT. Variable domain in full (rest from reference TRBV5-4 and TRBJ1-4): ETGVTQSPTHLIKTRGQQVTLRCSSQSGHNTVSWYQQALGQGPQFIFQYYREEENGRGNFPPRFSGLQFPNYSSELNVNALELDDSALYLCASSAGTQGDEKLFFGSGTQLSVL.

In nucleotides, the CDR3 is TGCGCCAGCAGCCTCCCCGGGGCTGGGGCCAACGTCCTGACTTTC. This gives the protein CASSLPGAGANVLTF. The chain combines TRBV4-1 with TRBJ2-6, with D possibly TRBD2 on 5 matching bases. Germline CDR1 and CDR2: MGHRA and YSYEKL. This CDR3 region has 15 residues. V lost 4 bases and J lost 2, with 9 bases in between.

V and J are TRBV7-7 and TRBJ2-2; the D gene is possibly TRBD1 (5 bases). Between the trimmed V and J ends, which lost 5 bases and 6 bases, there was a span of 13 bases. This CDR3 spans 14 amino acids. Looked up from germline, CDR1 is SSHAT and CDR2 is FNYEAQ (reference sequence). The CDR3 DNA is TGTGCCAGCAGCCCGTCAGGGAATCCCGGGGAGCTGTTTTTT. Amino acid sequence: CASSPSGNPGELFF.

The J gene is TRBJ2-7, the V gene TRBV7-9; 8 bases are shared with TRBD1. From germline, CDR1 is SEHNR and CDR2 FQNEAQ (reference sequence). There are 15 residues in the CDR3. V gave up 3 bases and J gave up 1 base; unmatched junction bases: 5. Here the CDR3 DNA reads TGTGCCAGCAGCTTTTTTACAGGGGGTTCCTACGAGCAGTACTTC. It yields the protein CASSFFTGGSYEQYF.

The chain has TRBV4-1 and TRBJ2-1, with D possibly being TRBD2 (5 bases). The ends were cut back, 0 bases at V and 4 bases at J, with 13 bases in the middle. Germline CDR1 is MGHRA and CDR2 is YSYEKL. This CDR3 region has 16 residues. CDR3 in amino acids: CASSQDIGRAYNEQFF. In nucleotides, the CDR3 is TGCGCCAGCAGCCAAGATATCGGGCGGGCTTACAATGAGCAGTTCTTC.

The chain uses TRBV2 and TRBJ2-5; 10 nucleotides agree with TRBD2. The CDR3 consists of 18 residues. In germline, CDR1 is SNHLY, CDR2 FYNNEI. V shed 1 base, J shed 1 base, and the junction held 9 bases outside the gene matches. CDR3 in amino acids: CASSEGAGGPVVQETQYF. CDR3 coding DNA: TGTGCCAGCAGTGAAGGAGCGGGGGGGCCCGTGGTCCAAGAGACCCAGTACTTC.

In DNA, the CDR3 is TGTGCCAGCAGTTACCTCCAAACGAGGCCGCGCGACACCGGGGAGCTGTTTTTT. Its protein product is CASSYLQTRPRDTGELFF. This sequence joins TRBV27 and TRBJ2-2; D is unclear. The germline gives CDR1 MNHEY, CDR2 SMNVEV (reference sequence). The CDR3 has 18 residues. Trimming took off 4 bases at V and 3 bases at J, with 21 bases between the two ends.

The J gene is TRBJ2-2, the V gene TRBV7-9; 7 nucleotides match TRBD2. Losses at the gene ends were 9 bases for V and 0 bases for J; bases not matched to a gene: 4. The CDR3 is 14 residues long. Germline-derived CDR1 and CDR2 are SEHNR and FQNEAQ (reference sequence). Here the CDR3 DNA reads TGTGCCAGTGGGAGCGGGGCGAACACCGGGGAGCTGTTTTTT. Translation gives CASGSGANTGELFF.